This T cell receptor (beta chain) comes out of a study of blood T cells in healthy people across ages. General study results and limits: Naive CD4+ cell counts and diversity both ran higher in long-lived than in aged donors. It was held that the diversity estimates obtained from one million T cells were underestimates.

PCR was performed a second time for roughly 6 to 12 cycles using a sample-barcoded 5' primer and a J-beta primer mix. Every individual sample yielded 2.5 million or more paired-end reads (each containing CDR3). TCRdb redid the calling of the 5' RACE reads with MiXCR, one entry per CDR3 protein. The sample records about 1.1 million distinct CDR3 sequences, 30% to 40% being singletons. This CDR3 comprises 15 residues. Per the germline V gene, CDR1 is SGHTA and CDR2 is FQGNSA. Trimming cost V 1 base and J 0 bases, with 9 bases left between them. As to this clonotype: Antigen: not known.

The sequenced sample consisted of blood. The source of this sequence is a man aged 18-30 years in good health. The genes are TRBV7-2 and TRBJ1-1; no clear D. CDR3 amino acids: CASSLGDAVNTEAFF. The CDR3 nucleotides are TGTGCCAGCAGCTTAGGTGACGCAGTGAACACTGAAGCTTTCTTT.